A single sample gave rise to the 16 T cell receptor beta chains below, sequenced in a study of radiation and T cells in renal cell carcinoma. Noted time point: baseline pretreatment blood. This sample's treatment: 15 Gy SBRT to primary tumor, nephrectomy 4 weeks later. Data came from immunoSEQ multiplex PCR; TCRdb stores just in-frame clones and leaves some out. Among about 130,000 clones listed, 88% were seen once. The sequencing here drew on blood, taken from a patient whose treatment included radiotherapy and nephrectomy. The receptors shown here come from a woman aged 45-59 years with renal cell carcinoma.

In this sample, this clone turned up many times. This CDR3 reads CASSLVPLGEFSYNEQFF. The CDR3 DNA reads TGTGCCAGCAGCTTGGTCCCCTTAGGTGAGTTTTCCTACAATGAGCAGTTCTTC. The gene calls are TRBV5-6 and TRBJ2-1; D ambiguous. With 0 bases removed from V and 1 base from J, the gap between germline ends came to 17 bases. The CDR3 contains 18 residues. Germline V gene data show CDR1 as SGHDT and CDR2 as YYEEEE.

The rearrangement joins TRBV7-2 to TRBJ2-3; D uncertain. Germline-derived CDR1 and CDR2 are SGHTA and FQGNSA. This CDR3 region has 14 residues. V shed 3 bases and J shed 4 bases, with 11 bases lying between them. CDR3 coding DNA: TGTGCCAGCAGCTTCCGAACCGGGCCAGATACGCAGTATTTT. Translation: CASSFRTGPDTQYF. Full variable domain (outside the CDR3, taken from reference TRBV7-2 and TRBJ2-3): GAGVSQSPSNKVTEKGKDVELRCDPISGHTALYWYRQSLGQGLEFLIYFQGNSAPDKSGLPSDRFSAERTGGSVSTLTIQRTQQEDSAVYLCASSFRTGPDTQYFGPGTRLTVL.

The chain couples TRBV11-3 to TRBJ1-1; 7 bases align to TRBD1. CDR3 length: 13 residues. After removal of 3 bases from V and 11 bases from J, the junction contained 9 bases not matched to a gene. Germline assignment: CDR1 SGHNT and CDR2 YENEEA. CDR3 in amino acids: CASSFGQGGTAFF. The DNA of the CDR3 is TGTGCCAGCAGCTTCGGGCAGGGGGGTACGGCTTTCTTT.

The chain is built from TRBV9 and TRBJ2-2; D is unclear. The CDR3 totals 12 residues. CDR1 and CDR2 (germline): SGDLS, YYNGEE. V was trimmed by 3 bases and J by 1 base, leaving 1 base between them. The CDR3 region is CASSENTGELFF. The DNA of the CDR3 is TGTGCCAGCAGCGAGAACACCGGGGAGCTGTTTTTT.

The chain links TRBV6-4 to TRBJ1-1; D ambiguous. This CDR3 is built from 14 residues. Germline CDR1 reads MRHNA; CDR2 reads SNTAGT. The germline V and J ends were trimmed by 6 bases and 0 bases, with 11 bases remaining between them. CDR3 in amino acids: CASSPTILNTEAFF. CDR3 in DNA: TGTGCCAGCAGCCCGACGATCCTGAACACTGAAGCTTTCTTT.

Ten or more counts support this clone. The chain links TRBV6-1 to TRBJ1-2; the match to TRBD1 covers 10 bases. Germline values: CDR1 MNHNS, CDR2 SASEGT. The CDR3 covers 15 residues. Trimming removed 2 bases from V and 6 bases from J; junction bases left unmatched: 6. The CDR3 coding sequence is TGTGCCAGCAGTGAAATGTGGGGACAGGGGAATGGCTACACCTTC. Its protein is CASSEMWGQGNGYTF.

This clone has more than one count but fewer than ten. The chain has TRBV15 and TRBJ1-2, with 9 bases fitting TRBD1. Trimming at V came to 1 base and at J to 3 bases, leaving 9 bases not matched to a gene. This CDR3 is 17 amino acids long. Germline CDR1 LNHNV, CDR2 YYDKDF (reference sequence). CDR3 loop: CATSRVEGQGYHYGYTF. The CDR3 nucleotides read TGTGCCACCAGCAGAGTAGAAGGACAGGGGTATCACTATGGCTACACCTTC.

This chain connects TRBV20-1 to TRBJ1-2; D is undetermined. CDR1 is DFQATT, CDR2 SNEGSKA, per germline (reference sequence). The CDR3 consists of 11 residues. V was shortened by 3 bases and J by 4 bases, with 6 bases between the two germline ends. This CDR3 is CSASSGYGYTF. The CDR3 DNA is TGCAGTGCTAGCTCCGGCTATGGCTACACCTTC.

The DNA of the CDR3 is TGTGCCAGCAGCGTAGGCCCCGGGACAGATTACGAGCAGTACTTC. Residues: CASSVGPGTDYEQYF. The J gene is TRBJ2-7, the V gene TRBV9, with 7 bases fitting TRBD1. CDR3 length: 15 residues. CDR1 is SGDLS, CDR2 YYNGEE, per germline. The junction had 7 bases not matched to a gene; V was cut back by 0 bases and J by 4 bases.

The V gene is TRBV5-4, the J gene TRBJ2-3, with TRBD2 identical over 12 bases. Trimming removed 3 bases from V and 2 bases from J; junction bases left unmatched: 4. Per the germline V gene, CDR1 is SGHNT and CDR2 is YYREEE (reference sequence). The CDR3 consists of 16 residues. CDR3 sequence: CASSSRTSGATDTQYF. CDR3 bases: TGTGCCAGCAGCTCCCGGACTAGCGGGGCCACAGATACGCAGTATTTT.

The rearrangement joins TRBV14 to TRBJ1-6; maybe TRBD1 (6 bases). CDR3 size: 13 residues. The germline gives CDR1 SGHDN, CDR2 FVKESK. V was shortened by 1 base and J by 15 bases, with 13 bases between the two germline ends. As DNA, the CDR3 is TGTGCCAGCAGCCAAGCTGGGGGCGGAAACCTCCACTTT. This gives the protein CASSQAGGGNLHF.

The chain has TRBV7-2 and TRBJ2-1; D unclear. The CDR3 runs to 14 residues. The V gene's germline CDR1 is SGHTA and CDR2 FQGNSA. V was trimmed by 1 base and J by 9 bases, leaving 13 bases between them. CDR3 residues: CASSLGAQIGEQFF. The CDR3 DNA sequence: TGTGCCAGCAGCTTAGGGGCCCAGATAGGTGAGCAGTTCTTC.

This sequence joins TRBV5-4 and TRBJ1-5; D is possibly TRBD1 (5 bases). CDR1 SGHNT and CDR2 YYREEE come from the germline V gene (reference sequence). Trimming took 4 bases from V and 3 from J, leaving 11 bases between them. CDR3 length: 14 residues. CDR3 DNA sequence: TGTGCCAGCAGCCGGGACGGGAACAATCAGCCCCAGCATTTT. Translated, it gives CASSRDGNNQPQHF.

The J gene is TRBJ2-7, the V gene TRBV30; 7 bases are shared with TRBD2. Germline CDR1 is GTSNPN and CDR2 is SVGIG (reference sequence). The CDR3 extends over 13 amino acids. The V gene end was trimmed by 0 bases and the J gene end by 5 bases; junction bases not matched to a gene: 4. CDR3 sequence reads: CAWSVLRGDEQYF. The CDR3 DNA follows: TGTGCCTGGAGTGTACTTCGGGGGGACGAGCAGTACTTC.

This clone was counted a single time. The chain carries TRBV7-9 and TRBJ1-2; perhaps TRBD1 as D (6 bases). From germline, CDR1 is SEHNR and CDR2 FQNEAQ (reference sequence). The CDR3 is 13 residues long. Trimming took off 5 bases at V and 2 bases at J, with 9 bases between the two ends. CDR3 nucleotide sequence: TGTGCCAGCAGCGGGGGGCAAAACTATGGCTACACCTTC. Its protein is CASSGGQNYGYTF.

The rearrangement links TRBV19 to TRBJ1-2, with TRBD1 identical over 9 bases. Germline loops: CDR1 LNHDA, CDR2 SQIVND (reference sequence). CDR3 size: 15 residues. Losses at the gene ends were 7 bases for V and 5 bases for J; bases not matched to a gene: 11. The CDR3 nucleotides are TGTGCCAGTACCCCGCAGGACAGGGGTGAATATGGCTACACCTTC. Encoded protein: CASTPQDRGEYGYTF.